The 7 T cell receptor beta chains given below trace back to one sample, sequenced in a study of T cell clonality in common variable immunodeficiency. Study findings and constraints: Fewer deletions and N-nucleotide insertions were reportedly seen in common variable immunodeficiency TCR beta sequences.

No antigen has been identified for these receptors. TCRdb keeps only in-frame clones here, not all; method: immunoSEQ multiplex PCR. Reported are tens of thousands of clones, none seen only once; the ten largest carry 5% to 6.5%. Sample: peripheral blood mononuclear cells. Receptors originate from a human donor with common variable immunodeficiency.

This clone was observed many times. The read comes to an end 3 residues before the CDR3 does, leaving the germline J gene to fill in the end. This rearrangement joins TRBV7-2 to TRBJ2-5, with 11 positions matching TRBD1. The CDR3 length is 15 residues. The germline CDR1 and CDR2 sequences are SGHTA and FQGNSA. With V trimmed by 5 bases and J by 4 bases, 6 bases remained unmatched. The sequenced CDR3 bases are TGTGCCAGCAGCCCCCCCGGGACAGGGGGAGAGACC. This encodes CASSPPGTGGET. The whole CDR3 protein is CASSPPGTGGETQYF.

In its sample, this clone was seen a few times. Coverage ceases 3 residues before the CDR3 finishes, and the germline J gene fills in the end. The chain couples TRBV7-8 to TRBJ1-1; D gene uncertain. Germline CDR1 and CDR2: SGHVS and FQNEAQ. The CDR3 contains 15 residues. This CDR3 reads CASSLWPPGEMKAFF. The DNA read from the CDR3 is TGTGCCAGCAGCTTATGGCCCCCCGGGGAGATGAAA.

Turning to this clone: The read comes to an end 3 residues before the CDR3 does, leaving the germline J gene to fill in the end. The chain has TRBV7-9 and TRBJ2-3, with 11 bases identical to TRBD2. CDR1 and CDR2 (germline): SEHNR, FQNEAQ (reference sequence). The V gene end was trimmed by 11 bases and the J gene end by 5 bases; junction bases not matched to a gene: 6. The CDR3 is 13 residues long. Partial CDR3 DNA: TGTGCCGGGTTACTAGCGGGGGAAGATACG. It yields the protein CAGLLAGEDT. The whole CDR3 protein reads CAGLLAGEDTQYF.

In this sample, this clone turned up a few times. The read gets to within 3 residues of the CDR3 end, and the germline J gene fills in the rest. The rearrangement links TRBV7-2 to TRBJ2-7, with D tentatively TRBD1 (5 bases). Trimming removed 1 base at V and 6 bases at J, with 13 bases between. The CDR3 extends over 14 amino acids. Per the germline V gene, CDR1 is SGHTA and CDR2 is FQGNSA. The CDR3 sequence: CASSLEVGDLEQYF. The DNA read from the CDR3 is TGTGCCAGCAGCTTAGAAGTAGGGGATCTCGAG.

This clone was counted only a few times. The CDR3 goes on 3 residues after the read ends, and that part is filled in from the germline J gene. The rearrangement uses TRBV7-2 and TRBJ2-7; a possible D gene is TRBD1 (6 bases). V dropped 0 bases and J dropped 0 bases, with 18 bases sitting between them. CDR1 and CDR2 (germline): SGHTA, FQGNSA. The CDR3 totals 18 residues. CDR3: CASSLARRGQFRSYEQYF. The CDR3 bases that were read are TGTGCCAGCAGCTTAGCGCGGAGAGGACAGTTCCGCTCCTACGAG.

The chain's CDR3 is CAWSFQGAQPQHF. The CDR3 bases that were read are TGTGCCTGGAGTTTCCAGGGGGCTCAGCCC. This chain connects TRBV30 to TRBJ1-5; 8 nucleotides align to TRBD1. Coverage ceases 3 residues before the CDR3 finishes, and the germline J gene fills in the end. CDR1 and CDR2 (germline): GTSNPN, SVGIG (reference sequence). The CDR3 consists of 13 residues. Unmatched junction bases numbered 3, after V lost 2 bases and J lost 6 bases. Full variable domain (outside the CDR3, taken from reference TRBV30 and TRBJ1-5): SQTIHQWPATLVQPVGSPLSLECTVEGTSNPNLYWYRQAAGRGLQLLFYSVGIGQISSEVPQNLSASRPQDRQFILSSKKLLLSDSGFYLCAWSFQGAQPQHFGDGTRLSIL.

This clone came up a few times. The read gets to within 3 residues of the CDR3 end, and the germline J gene fills in the rest. The chain has TRBV30 and TRBJ2-3, with a tentative D call TRBD2 (5 bases). Germline-derived CDR1 and CDR2 are GTSNPN and SVGIG (reference sequence). With 3 bases removed from V and 7 bases from J, the gap between germline ends came to 20 bases. CDR3 length: 15 amino acids. Partial CDR3 DNA: TGTGCCTGGAGCCCTGCGAGGATCCCGGGGAATACG. Its protein is CAWSPARIPGNT. The whole CDR3 region reads CAWSPARIPGNTQYF.